This is a list of T cell receptor beta chains from one sample in a study of blood T cells in healthy people across ages. Via MiXCR, TCRdb re-called the 5' RACE reads, giving one row per CDR3 protein. The sample has some 760,000 distinct CDR3 sequences, approximately 25% seen once. The same sample was also used in a study of T cells of mothers and their children.

Specimen: blood. These TCRs come from a boy aged 10-17 years in good health. Both conserved end residues are part of each CDR3. The D gene is left open where the match is weak. Expanded clones get a size class; other rows say once, few or many, or leave the size out.

NA,TRBV4-1,TRBJ2-7,NA,TGCGCCAGCAGCCAAGATTGGGTAGAATCCTACGAGCAGTACTTC,CASSQDWVESYEQYF
NA,TRBV7-9,TRBJ2-2,NA,TGTGCCCACAAAGGAGGCACCGGGGAGCTGTTTTTT,CAHKGGTGELFF
TRBD2,TRBV7-2,TRBJ2-7,many,TGTGCCAGCAGCCCTAGCGGGGGGACCTACGAGCAGTACTTC,CASSPSGGTYEQYF
TRBD1,TRBV24-1,TRBJ2-7,NA,TGTGCCACCAGTGACCGGACAGGGGGTATCTACGAGCAGTACTTC,CATSDRTGGIYEQYF
TRBD1,TRBV7-9,TRBJ2-5,few,TGTGCCAGCAGCTTAGCCCGGGACAGGGGCCAAGAGACCCAGTACTTC,CASSLARDRGQETQYF
NA,TRBV6-6,TRBJ1-4,NA,TGTGCCAGCGCGGGTCCGTTTGCAACTAATGAAAAACTGTTTTTT,CASAGPFATNEKLFF
TRBD1,TRBV20-1,TRBJ1-2,few,TGCAGTGCCGATCCCCGCCTTGGACAGGGAGTTCGTGGCTACACCTTC,CSADPRLGQGVRGYTF
NA,TRBV5-8,TRBJ1-2,few,TGTGCCAGCAGTCGCCGGGACTCAGATCCACATGGCTACACCTTC,CASSRRDSDPHGYTF
NA,TRBV12-3/TRBV12-4,TRBJ1-5,few,TGTGCCAGCAGTCCGTCAGGAGATTATCAGCCCCAGCATTTT,CASSPSGDYQPQHF
NA,TRBV7-2,TRBJ2-1,NA,TGTGCCAGCAGCTCAGGGGATAGGGCCTACAATGAGCAGTTCTTC,CASSSGDRAYNEQFF
NA,TRBV27,TRBJ1-2,few,TGTGCCAGCAGTGGCGGGGGGGGCCTCTATGGCTACACCTTC,CASSGGGGLYGYTF
NA,TRBV9,TRBJ2-7,few,TGTGCCAGCAGCCCAAGTCCAGGGTCTACCTACGAGCAGTACTTC,CASSPSPGSTYEQYF
NA,TRBV7-6,TRBJ2-1,many,TGTGCCAGCAGCTTAGCGGGGGGCGATGAGCAGTTCTTC,CASSLAGGDEQFF
TRBD1,TRBV12-3/TRBV12-4,TRBJ2-1,few,TGTGCCAGCAGGAGGACAGGGCGCAGGTCCAATGAGCAGTTCTTC,CASRRTGRRSNEQFF
NA,TRBV15,TRBJ2-7,NA,TGTGCCACCAGCAGGGGTGGAAAATCTGGCCACTACGAGCAGTACTTC,CATSRGGKSGHYEQYF
NA,TRBV20-1,TRBJ1-4,few,TGCAGTGCCCCCATGGGGGTGGGGGAAAAACTGTTTTTT,CSAPMGVGEKLFF
NA,TRBV6-5,TRBJ2-1,NA,TGTGCCAGCAGTTACGGGTCAGGAAAGGGAAATGAGCAGTTCTTC,CASSYGSGKGNEQFF
NA,TRBV15,TRBJ1-5,many,TGTGCCACCAGCAGAGCGAGGGTAGGGGGTCAGCATTTT,CATSRARVGGQHF
NA,TRBV14,TRBJ2-5,once,TGTGCCAGCAGCCGAGAATGGCGCGAAGAGACCCAGTACTTC,CASSREWREETQYF
NA,TRBV7-6,TRBJ2-5,NA,TGTGCCAGCAGCTCTCCTACTCAAGAGACCCAGTACTTC,CASSSPTQETQYF
NA,TRBV7-7,TRBJ2-5,few,TGTGCTAGCAGCTTAAGGGCTAGCCAAGAGACCCAGTACTTC,CASSLRASQETQYF
TRBD2,TRBV29-1,TRBJ2-1,few,TGCAGCGTTTGGCGGGAGGGGGAGGGTGAGCAGTTCTTC,CSVWREGEGEQFF
NA,TRBV6-2/TRBV6-3,TRBJ1-2,NA,TGTGCCAGCAGTCGGGCGGACACCAACTATGGCTACACCTTC,CASSRADTNYGYTF
TRBD1,TRBV18,TRBJ2-3,NA,TGTGCCAGCTCACCTACAGGGGACAGGGACCTCACAGATACGCAGTATTTT,CASSPTGDRDLTDTQYF
TRBD1,TRBV18,TRBJ1-2,few,TGTGCCAGCTCCCCCGGACAGGGCGCCGGGACCTTC,CASSPGQGAGTF
TRBD1,TRBV29-1,TRBJ2-3,few,TGCAGCGTGGTGGACAGGGGGCATGAAGATACGCAGTATTTT,CSVVDRGHEDTQYF
TRBD1,TRBV4-3,TRBJ2-7,NA,TGCGCCAGCAGTCCCGGGACAGGGAAATCCTACGAGCAGTACTTC,CASSPGTGKSYEQYF
TRBD1,TRBV19,TRBJ2-4,NA,TGTGCCAGTAGTACGGTTCTCACAGGGGTAAACATTCAGTACTTC,CASSTVLTGVNIQYF
NA,TRBV7-9,TRBJ1-4,few,TGTGCCAGCAGCCTCAGGGGCGCGGCTAATGAAAAACTGTTTTTT,CASSLRGAANEKLFF
NA,TRBV7-9,TRBJ2-4,NA,TGTGCCAGCAGTTACGGAAACGCCAAAAACATTCAGTACTTC,CASSYGNAKNIQYF
NA,TRBV7-9,TRBJ1-4,once,TGTGCCAGCAGCTTAGGGTGGGAGCCAACTAATGAAAAACTGTTTTTT,CASSLGWEPTNEKLFF
TRBD2,TRBV20-1,TRBJ2-7,NA,TGCAGTGCTAGGCCGACTAGCGGGAGAATCGAGCAGTACTTC,CSARPTSGRIEQYF
NA,TRBV4-2,TRBJ2-5,NA,TGTGCCAGCAGCCAGGCGCGGGTTCCTAAGGAGACCCAGTACTTC,CASSQARVPKETQYF
TRBD1,TRBV29-1,TRBJ2-7,once,TGCAGCGGGCAGGGGGAATCCTACGAGCAGTACTTC,CSGQGESYEQYF
NA,TRBV6-5,TRBJ2-1,few,TGTGCCAGCAGTTACCAAACCCGCTACAATGAGCAGTTCTTC,CASSYQTRYNEQFF
TRBD2,TRBV6-6,TRBJ2-4,NA,TGTGCCAGCAGTTACTCCGACGTAGCGGGAGAAAACATTCAGTACTTC,CASSYSDVAGENIQYF
NA,TRBV5-6,TRBJ2-1,NA,TGTGCCAGCAGCTTGGGGGTAATCCCCTACAATGAGCAGTTCTTC,CASSLGVIPYNEQFF
NA,TRBV20-1,TRBJ2-5,NA,TGCAGTGCTAGAGTCGCCGGGCCCAGCGAAGAGACCCAGTACTTC,CSARVAGPSEETQYF
TRBD1,TRBV5-6,TRBJ2-7,few,TGTGCCAGCAGCTTGGTGCGTCAGGGGGCGTGGGAGCAGTACTTC,CASSLVRQGAWEQYF
TRBD2,TRBV9,TRBJ2-1,NA,TGTGCCAGCAGCGCCAGGACTAGCGGATACTACAATGAGCAGTTCTTC,CASSARTSGYYNEQFF
TRBD1,TRBV28,TRBJ2-1,few,TGTGCCAGCAGTTCGACAGGGTTAGCTTTTGCGCGGCAGTTCTTC,CASSSTGLAFARQFF